This TCR beta chain was sequenced during a study of T cells in Graves' hyperthyroidism and ophthalmopathy. Overall study results and limits: Also found in blood were most expanded thyroid clonotypes above 0.001.

The CDR3 length is 16 residues. The germline V gene has CDR1 SEHNR and CDR2 FQNEAQ (reference sequence). Trimming at V came to 5 bases and at J to 3 bases, leaving 9 bases not matched to a gene. RNA transcripts provided the source from which TCR beta CDR3 regions were amplified. Using the HTBI primer set, a first-round RT-PCR was run on the TCR CDR3. TCRdb ran MiXCR on the multiplex PCR reads and lists one entry per CDR3 protein. Altogether more than 550,000 distinct CDR3 sequences are present, 40% to 55% being singletons, with the ten largest covering more than 7%. A word on this clonotype: Its antigen remains unknown.

The sample taken for sequencing was peripheral blood or thyroid tissue (not recorded which). The chain recombines TRBV7-9 with TRBJ1-3; TRBD1 aligns across 8 bases. This clonotype originated in an adult man with Graves' disease, either hyperthyroidism or ophthalmopathy (not recorded which). In DNA form, the CDR3 reads TGTGCCAGCAGCGCCACAGGGGGAGACTTTGGAAACACCATATATTTT. It is translated as CASSATGGDFGNTIYF. The full variable domain, its missing parts supplied by reference TRBV7-9 and TRBJ1-3, is DTGVSQNPRHKITKRGQNVTFRCDPISEHNRLYWYRQTLGQGPEFLTYFQNEAQLEKSRLLSDRFSAERPKGSFSTLEIQRTEQGDSAMYLCASSATGGDFGNTIYFGEGSWLTVV.